The 29 T cell receptor beta chains below were found in one sample sequenced in a study of cytomegalovirus exposure and HLA in healthy donors. PCR involved 60 Vbeta and 13 Jbeta primers. Profiling relied on immunoSEQ multiplex PCR, and the TCRdb table lists in-frame clones only, not all of them. The data hold 90,000 to 130,000 clones, with around 80% observed a single time. Sequencing was carried out using PBMCs. Receptors originate from a woman in her sixties in good health and CMV-seropositive.

CDR3 nucleotide sequence: TGTGCCAGCAGTGAATCCCCCAGGCCCTCCTACAATGAGCAGTTCTTC. This sequence encodes CASSESPRPSYNEQFF. The chain recombines TRBV25-1 with TRBJ2-1; no firm D call. The CDR3 totals 16 residues. Trimming pared 1 base from V and 0 bases from J, leaving 10 bases between. Germline CDR1 MGHDK, CDR2 SYGVNS. Complete variable domain (other parts from reference TRBV25-1 and TRBJ2-1): EADIYQTPRYLVIGTGKKITLECSQTMGHDKMYWYQQDPGMELHLIHYSYGVNSTEKGDLSSESTVSRIRTEHFPLTLESARPSHTSQYLCASSESPRPSYNEQFFGPGTRLTVL.

This clone was picked up a small number of times. The chain employs TRBV5-8 and TRBJ1-2; D not certain. Germline loops: CDR1 SGHTS, CDR2 YDEGEE. The length of the CDR3 is 13 residues. Trimming removed 2 bases at V and 3 bases at J, with 8 bases between. This chain's CDR3 is CASSFDTDYGYTF. The CDR3 region has the DNA TGTGCCAGCAGCTTTGACACCGACTATGGCTACACCTTC.

The CDR3 DNA is TGCGCCAGCAGCCTGTCCCTGACAGGGCCCGACCAAGAGACCCAGTACTTC. It is translated as CASSLSLTGPDQETQYF. J is TRBJ2-5 and V is TRBV5-1; 7 nucleotides match TRBD1. With V trimmed by 4 bases and J by 0 bases, 12 bases remained unmatched. The germline CDR1 and CDR2 sequences are SGHRS and YFSETQ. The CDR3 loop spans 17 amino acids.

V usage is TRBV9 and J usage is TRBJ2-7; 10 bases agree with TRBD2. Losses at the gene ends were 3 bases for V and 0 bases for J; bases not matched to a gene: 3. In germline, CDR1 is SGDLS, CDR2 YYNGEE. The CDR3 contains 15 residues. This CDR3 reads CASSASGSLSYEQYF. CDR3 nucleotides: TGTGCCAGCAGCGCTAGCGGGAGTCTCTCCTACGAGCAGTACTTC.

This clone occurred once. The chain has TRBV7-3 and TRBJ2-3; D may be TRBD2 (5 bases). Looked up from germline, CDR1 is SGHTA and CDR2 is FQGTGA. With 3 bases removed from V and 3 bases from J, the gap between germline ends came to 7 bases. The CDR3 contains 13 residues. CDR3 sequence (DNA): TGTGCCAGCAGCTTTCGGGGTACAGATACGCAGTATTTT. Its translation: CASSFRGTDTQYF. Using reference TRBV7-3 and TRBJ2-3 for the parts outside the CDR3, the full variable domain is GAGVSQTPSNKVTEKGKYVELRCDPISGHTALYWYRQSLGQGPEFLIYFQGTGAADDSGLPNDRFFAVRPEGSVSTLKIQRTERGDSAVYLCASSFRGTDTQYFGPGTRLTVL.

The chain carries TRBV7-2 and TRBJ2-5; TRBD1 might be the D (7 bases). The CDR3 has 16 residues. Germline CDR1 and CDR2: SGHTA and FQGNSA. V lost 2 bases to trimming and J lost 2 bases, with 15 bases between them. This CDR3 is CASSLMGGQQQETQYF. CDR3 DNA sequence: TGTGCCAGCAGCTTAATGGGGGGACAGCAGCAAGAGACCCAGTACTTC.

The V call is TRBV6-1, the J call TRBJ2-7; 11 nucleotides match TRBD2. Germline CDR1 MNHNS, CDR2 SASEGT. The CDR3 length is 13 residues. The V and J ends lost 6 bases and 2 bases, in that order; junction bases with no gene match: 0. CDR3 DNA: TGTGCCAGCAGGACTAGCGGGGCCTACGAGCAGTACTTC. Encoded protein: CASRTSGAYEQYF.

The rearrangement links TRBV28 to TRBJ1-2; no reliable D call. Looked up from germline, CDR1 is MDHEN and CDR2 is SYDVKM. V shed 3 bases and J shed 2 bases, with 22 bases lying between them. CDR3 length equals 18 residues. DNA for the CDR3: TGTGCCAGCAGTTTTGTGCAGGAAGGTAAATGGTCGAACTATGGCTACACCTTC. Translated: CASSFVQEGKWSNYGYTF.

A few counts support this clone. CDR3 bases: TGTGCCAGCAGCGCCCTAGCGGGAGGACCCTACGAGCAGTACTTC. It is translated as CASSALAGGPYEQYF. V and J are TRBV9 and TRBJ2-7; 11 nucleotides align to TRBD2. The ends lost 3 bases at V and 2 bases at J; junction bases unmatched: 4. Germline V gives CDR1 SGDLS, CDR2 YYNGEE. The CDR3 spans 15 residues.

This chain uses TRBV5-1 with TRBJ2-7, with 7 bases matching TRBD2. In germline, CDR1 is SGHRS, CDR2 YFSETQ. The J segment lost 2 bases and the V segment lost 1 base, leaving 18 bases of the junction unmatched. CDR3 length equals 19 residues. In DNA form, the CDR3 reads TGCGCCAGCAGCTTGCGGCCCCCCGGGAGTCGGGAGGCCCCCTACGAGCAGTACTTC. It is translated as CASSLRPPGSREAPYEQYF.

Only one count was recorded for this clone. The chain couples TRBV7-2 to TRBJ1-2; TRBD1 is a possible D gene (6 bases). The CDR3 contains 12 residues. Germline V gives CDR1 SGHTA, CDR2 FQGNSA. V was shortened by 3 bases and J by 7 bases, with 9 bases between the two germline ends. CDR3 residues: CASSFPGAGYTF. Written as DNA, the CDR3 is TGTGCCAGCAGCTTTCCAGGGGCTGGCTACACCTTC. The whole variable domain, filled in from reference TRBV7-2 and TRBJ1-2, reads GAGVSQSPSNKVTEKGKDVELRCDPISGHTALYWYRQSLGQGLEFLIYFQGNSAPDKSGLPSDRFSAERTGGSVSTLTIQRTQQEDSAVYLCASSFPGAGYTFGSGTRLTVV.

The V call is TRBV6-6, the J call TRBJ2-1; 12 bases fit TRBD2. The germline V gene has CDR1 MNHNY and CDR2 SVGAGI (reference sequence). CDR3 size: 15 residues. Trimming at V came to 4 bases and at J to 6 bases, leaving 4 bases not matched to a gene. CDR3 residues: CASSSTSGSTNEQFF. CDR3 in DNA: TGTGCCAGCAGTTCGACTAGCGGGAGCACCAATGAGCAGTTCTTC.

The rearrangement uses TRBV5-1 and TRBJ2-7; 11 bases fit TRBD2. V shed 3 bases, J shed 4 bases, and the junction held 3 bases outside the gene matches. Germline V CDR1 and CDR2: SGHRS, YFSETQ. The CDR3 sequence is 14 residues long. The CDR3 sequence is CASSYGTSGYEQYF. The CDR3 DNA follows: TGCGCCAGCAGCTACGGGACTAGCGGTTACGAGCAGTACTTC.

V and J are TRBV11-2 and TRBJ2-3; TRBD1 aligns across 7 bases. This CDR3 is built from 17 residues. From germline, CDR1 is SGHAT and CDR2 FQNNGV. V dropped 1 base and J dropped 2; count of bases not matched to a gene: 9. The DNA for the CDR3 is TGTGCCAGCAGCTTAGGGGTTTGGGGACAGTCCACAGATACGCAGTATTTT. Translation gives CASSLGVWGQSTDTQYF.

The chain couples TRBV7-9 to TRBJ2-5; TRBD2 agrees at 8 bases. The DNA matches TRBJ2-7 better at its end, which makes the J call doubtful. This CDR3 spans 15 amino acids. Germline CDR1 is SEHNR and CDR2 is FQNEAQ (reference sequence). The CDR3 DNA follows: TGTGCCAGCAGCCCCGGACTAGCCATCGCCTACGAGCAGTACTTC. This encodes CASSPGLAIAYEQYF.

This chain connects TRBV28 to TRBJ1-1; D ambiguous. Germline V gene sequence: CDR1 MDHEN, CDR2 SYDVKM. The CDR3 contains 14 residues. V gave up 6 bases and J gave up 3 bases, with 14 bases separating them. The DNA of the CDR3 is TGTGCCAGCAGATCTGCTAGTCGTTACACTGAAGCTTTCTTT. Translated: CASRSASRYTEAFF.

The chain couples TRBV10-2 to TRBJ2-7; D is ambiguous. Germline CDR1 reads WSHSY; CDR2 reads SAAADI. V was trimmed by 7 bases and J by 6 bases, leaving 10 bases between them. The CDR3 runs to 11 residues. The CDR3, as DNA: TGCGCCAGCACCCGGTCCGGCGAGCAGTACTTC. This codes for CASTRSGEQYF.

The CDR3 protein is CASSETGTAYGYTF. CDR3 sequence (DNA): TGTGCCAGCAGTGAGACCGGGACAGCGTATGGCTACACCTTC. This rearrangement joins TRBV6-1 to TRBJ1-2; TRBD1 matches 7 bases. The CDR3 consists of 14 residues. Germline values: CDR1 MNHNS, CDR2 SASEGT. The V and J ends lost 3 bases and 5 bases, in that order; junction bases with no gene match: 6.

In its sample, this clone was seen once. This chain connects TRBV5-4 to TRBJ1-1; maybe TRBD1 (5 bases). V was pared by 5 bases and J by 5 bases, with 22 bases between. The CDR3 covers 16 residues. In germline, CDR1 is SGHNT, CDR2 YYREEE (reference sequence). CDR3 in amino acids: CASSQERVRGDTEAFF. The CDR3 coding sequence is TGTGCCAGCAGTCAAGAAAGGGTTCGGGGGGATACTGAAGCTTTCTTT.

The chain has TRBV4-2 and TRBJ2-1; maybe TRBD1 (6 bases). Per the germline V gene, CDR1 is LGHNA and CDR2 is YNFKEQ. CDR3 size: 16 residues. V lost 0 bases and J lost 9, with 18 bases in between. The CDR3 sequence is CASSQEGAGEVSEQFF. In nucleotides, the CDR3 is TGTGCCAGCAGCCAAGAAGGGGCAGGGGAAGTTAGTGAGCAGTTCTTC.

The chain recombines TRBV7-3 with TRBJ2-5; TRBD2 might be the D (5 bases). Trimming shortened V by 1 base and J by 4 bases, and 13 bases separated the two germline ends. CDR3 length: 15 amino acids. The germline gives CDR1 SGHTA, CDR2 FQGTGA. The CDR3 is CASSLSPLAGETQYF. The CDR3 bases are TGTGCCAGCAGCTTAAGCCCCCTAGCCGGAGAGACCCAGTACTTC.

The genes are TRBV18 and TRBJ2-2; 7 bases agree with TRBD2. The germline CDR1 and CDR2 sequences are KGHSH and LQKENI. With V trimmed by 6 bases and J by 5 bases, 12 bases remained unmatched. The CDR3 runs 16 residues. The CDR3 nucleotides read TGTGCCAGCTCCCGGGTATGGCGGGAGCCGACCGGGGAGCTGTTTTTT. Translated, it gives CASSRVWREPTGELFF.

The rearrangement joins TRBV2 to TRBJ2-1; a possible D gene is TRBD1 (5 bases). V was trimmed by 1 base and J by 7 bases, leaving 11 bases between them. The CDR3 sequence is 14 residues long. Germline V gives CDR1 SNHLY, CDR2 FYNNEI. CDR3 bases: TGTGCCAGCAGTGAAGTCAGGGCCAGTAATGAGCAGTTCTTC. It encodes CASSEVRASNEQFF. Looking up the rest from reference TRBV2 and TRBJ2-1 gives the full variable domain: EPEVTQTPSHQVTQMGQEVILRCVPISNHLYFYWYRQILGQKVEFLVSFYNNEISEKSEIFDDQFSVERPDGSNFTLKIRSTKLEDSAMYFCASSEVRASNEQFFGPGTRLTVL.

The rearrangement links TRBV7-3 to TRBJ2-3, with D possibly matching TRBD1 (6 bases). Trimming removed 5 bases at V and 1 base at J, with 19 bases between. The CDR3 is 17 residues long. The germline gives CDR1 SGHTA, CDR2 FQGTGA. In DNA form, the CDR3 reads TGTGCCAGCAGCCCACGCAACGTGGGGGCCCGCACAGATACGCAGTATTTT. Translated, it gives CASSPRNVGARTDTQYF.

The chain links TRBV5-1 to TRBJ2-3; 11 nucleotides agree with TRBD2. V trimming: 5 bases; J trimming: 1 base; junction bases outside the gene matches: 0. The germline CDR1 and CDR2 sequences are SGHRS and YFSETQ. The CDR3 contains 14 residues. DNA of the CDR3: TGCGCCAGCAGACTAGCGGGAGGCACAGATACGCAGTATTTT. Its protein product is CASRLAGGTDTQYF. Supplemented by reference TRBV5-1 and TRBJ2-3, the full variable domain reads KAGVTQTPRYLIKTRGQQVTLSCSPISGHRSVSWYQQTPGQGLQFLFEYFSETQRNKGNFPGRFSGRQFSNSRSEMNVSTLELGDSALYLCASRLAGGTDTQYFGPGTRLTVL.

The V gene is TRBV6-5, the J gene TRBJ2-7; tentative D call: TRBD2 (6 bases). CDR3 length equals 14 residues. Germline CDR1 reads MNHEY; CDR2 reads SVGAGI. Trimming removed 2 bases at V and 2 bases at J, with 10 bases between. The CDR3 sequence is CASSYPTRTYEQYF. Written as DNA, the CDR3 is TGTGCCAGCAGTTACCCGACTAGAACCTACGAGCAGTACTTC.

The rearrangement links TRBV25-1 to TRBJ1-2; no clear D. The CDR3 contains 12 residues. From germline, CDR1 is MGHDK and CDR2 SYGVNS. The V gene lost 7 bases and the J gene lost 6 bases, with 12 bases spanning the gap. The CDR3 DNA sequence: TGTGCCAGCAACCGAGGGCGTGATGGCTACACCTTC. It specifies CASNRGRDGYTF.

The chain has TRBV6-5 and TRBJ1-2; D uncertain. The CDR3 sequence is 13 residues long. The germline CDR1 and CDR2 sequences are MNHEY and SVGAGI. V was clipped by 0 bases and J by 9 bases, with 11 bases between them. For the CDR3, the DNA is TGTGCCAGCAGTTACTCGAACGGGGATCGCTACACCTTC. Its protein is CASSYSNGDRYTF.

The rearrangement uses TRBV9 and TRBJ2-5; D might be TRBD1 (6 bases). The CDR3 covers 15 residues. Germline-derived CDR1 and CDR2 are SGDLS and YYNGEE. The V end lost 2 bases, the J end lost 2 bases, and 13 bases lay between the germline ends. This CDR3 reads CASSVDSTSQETQYF. The CDR3, as DNA: TGTGCCAGCAGCGTGGACAGCACAAGTCAAGAGACCCAGTACTTC.